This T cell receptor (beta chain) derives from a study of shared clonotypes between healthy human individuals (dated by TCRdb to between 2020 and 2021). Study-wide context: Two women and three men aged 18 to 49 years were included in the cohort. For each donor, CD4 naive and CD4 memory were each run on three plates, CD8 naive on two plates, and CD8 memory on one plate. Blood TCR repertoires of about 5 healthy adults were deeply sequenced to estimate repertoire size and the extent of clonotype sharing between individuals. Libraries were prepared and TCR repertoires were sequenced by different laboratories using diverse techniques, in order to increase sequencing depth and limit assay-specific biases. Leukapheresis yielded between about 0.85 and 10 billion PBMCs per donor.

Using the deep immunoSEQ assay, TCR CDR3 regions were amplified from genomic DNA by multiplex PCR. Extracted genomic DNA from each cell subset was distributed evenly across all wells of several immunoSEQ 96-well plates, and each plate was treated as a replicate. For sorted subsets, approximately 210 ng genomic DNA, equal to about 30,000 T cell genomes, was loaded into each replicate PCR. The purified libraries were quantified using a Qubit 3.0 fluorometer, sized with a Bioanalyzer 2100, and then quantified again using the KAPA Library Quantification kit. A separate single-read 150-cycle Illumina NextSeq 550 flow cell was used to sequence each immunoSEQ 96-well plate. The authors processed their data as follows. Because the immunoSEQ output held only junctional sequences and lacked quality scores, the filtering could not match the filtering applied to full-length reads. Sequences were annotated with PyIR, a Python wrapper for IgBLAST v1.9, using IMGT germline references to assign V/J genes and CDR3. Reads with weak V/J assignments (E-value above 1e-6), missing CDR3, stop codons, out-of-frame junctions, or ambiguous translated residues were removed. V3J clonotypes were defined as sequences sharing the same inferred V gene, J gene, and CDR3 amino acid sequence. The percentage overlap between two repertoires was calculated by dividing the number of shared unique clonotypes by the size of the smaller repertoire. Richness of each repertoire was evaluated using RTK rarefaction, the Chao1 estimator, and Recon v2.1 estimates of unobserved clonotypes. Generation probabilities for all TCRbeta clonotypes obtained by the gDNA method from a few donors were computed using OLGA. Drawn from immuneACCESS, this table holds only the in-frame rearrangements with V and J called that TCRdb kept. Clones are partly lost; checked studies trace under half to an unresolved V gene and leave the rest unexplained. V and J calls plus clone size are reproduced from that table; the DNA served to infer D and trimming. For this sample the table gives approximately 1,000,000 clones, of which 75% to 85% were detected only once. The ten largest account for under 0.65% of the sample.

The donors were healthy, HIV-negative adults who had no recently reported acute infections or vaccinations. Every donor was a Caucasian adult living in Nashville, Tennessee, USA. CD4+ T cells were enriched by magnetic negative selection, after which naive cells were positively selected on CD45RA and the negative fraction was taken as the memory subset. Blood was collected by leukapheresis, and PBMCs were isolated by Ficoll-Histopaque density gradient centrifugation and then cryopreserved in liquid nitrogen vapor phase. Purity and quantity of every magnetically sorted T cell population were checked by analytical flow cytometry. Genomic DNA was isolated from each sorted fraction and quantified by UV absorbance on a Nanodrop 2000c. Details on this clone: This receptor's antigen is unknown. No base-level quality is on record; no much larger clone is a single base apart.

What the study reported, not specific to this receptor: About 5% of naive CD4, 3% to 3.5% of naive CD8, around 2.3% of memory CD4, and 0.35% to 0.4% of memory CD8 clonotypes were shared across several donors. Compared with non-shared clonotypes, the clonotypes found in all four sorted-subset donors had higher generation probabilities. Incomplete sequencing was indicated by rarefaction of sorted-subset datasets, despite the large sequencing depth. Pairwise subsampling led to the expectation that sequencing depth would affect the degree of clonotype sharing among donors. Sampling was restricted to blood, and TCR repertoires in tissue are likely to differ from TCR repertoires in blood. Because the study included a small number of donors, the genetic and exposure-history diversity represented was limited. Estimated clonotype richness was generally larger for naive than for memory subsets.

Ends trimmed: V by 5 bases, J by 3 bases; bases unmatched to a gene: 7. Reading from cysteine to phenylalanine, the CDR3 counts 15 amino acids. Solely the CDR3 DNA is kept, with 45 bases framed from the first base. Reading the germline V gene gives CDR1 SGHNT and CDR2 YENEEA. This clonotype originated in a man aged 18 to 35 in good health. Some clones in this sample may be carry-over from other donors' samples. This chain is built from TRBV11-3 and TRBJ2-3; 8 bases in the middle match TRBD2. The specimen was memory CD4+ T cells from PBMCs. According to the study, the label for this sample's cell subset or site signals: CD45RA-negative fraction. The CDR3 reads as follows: CASSTGTSRTDTQYF. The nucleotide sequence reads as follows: TGTGCCAGCAGCACCGGGACTAGTAGGACAGATACGCAGTATTTT.